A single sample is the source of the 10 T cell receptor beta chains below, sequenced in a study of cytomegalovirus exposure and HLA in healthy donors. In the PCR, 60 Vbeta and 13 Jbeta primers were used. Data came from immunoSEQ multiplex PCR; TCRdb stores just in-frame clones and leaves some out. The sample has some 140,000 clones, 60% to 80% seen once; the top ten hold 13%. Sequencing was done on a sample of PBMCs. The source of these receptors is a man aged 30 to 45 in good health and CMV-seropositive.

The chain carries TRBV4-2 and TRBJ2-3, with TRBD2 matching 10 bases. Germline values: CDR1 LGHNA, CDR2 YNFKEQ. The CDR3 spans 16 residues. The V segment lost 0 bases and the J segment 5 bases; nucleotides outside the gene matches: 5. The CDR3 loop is CASSQDLAGEGDTQYF. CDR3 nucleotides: TGTGCCAGCAGCCAAGATCTAGCGGGAGAAGGAGATACGCAGTATTTT.

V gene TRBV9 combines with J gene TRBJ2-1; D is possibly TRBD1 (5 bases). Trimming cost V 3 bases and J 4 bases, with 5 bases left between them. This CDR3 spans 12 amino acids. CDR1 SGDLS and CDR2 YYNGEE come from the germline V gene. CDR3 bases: TGTGCCAGCAGCGGACAGTACAATGAGCAGTTCTTC. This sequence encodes CASSGQYNEQFF.

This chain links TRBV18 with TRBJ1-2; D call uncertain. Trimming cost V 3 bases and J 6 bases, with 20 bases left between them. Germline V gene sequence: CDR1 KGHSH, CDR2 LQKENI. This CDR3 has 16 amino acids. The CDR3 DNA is TGTGCCAGCTCACCGGAGAGCGAACCGATGAGCAATGGCTACACCTTC. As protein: CASSPESEPMSNGYTF.

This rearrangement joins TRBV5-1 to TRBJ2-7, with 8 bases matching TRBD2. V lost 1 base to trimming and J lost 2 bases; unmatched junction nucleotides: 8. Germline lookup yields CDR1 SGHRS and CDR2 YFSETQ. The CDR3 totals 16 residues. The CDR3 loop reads CASSLSYGRAPYEQYF. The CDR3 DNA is TGCGCCAGCAGCTTGAGTTACGGGAGGGCACCCTACGAGCAGTACTTC.

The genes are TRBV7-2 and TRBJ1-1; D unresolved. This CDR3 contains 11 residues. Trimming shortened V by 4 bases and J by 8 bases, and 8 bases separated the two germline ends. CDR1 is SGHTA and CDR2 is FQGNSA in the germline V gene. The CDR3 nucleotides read TGTGCCAGCAGCTATACCGCGGAAGCTTTCTTT. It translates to CASSYTAEAFF.

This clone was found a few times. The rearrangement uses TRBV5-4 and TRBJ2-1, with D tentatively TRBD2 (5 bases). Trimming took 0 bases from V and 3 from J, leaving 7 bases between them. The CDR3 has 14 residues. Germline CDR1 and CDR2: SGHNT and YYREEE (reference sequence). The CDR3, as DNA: TGTGCCAGCAGCTTGGGGAGGAACTACAATGAGCAGTTCTTC. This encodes CASSLGRNYNEQFF.

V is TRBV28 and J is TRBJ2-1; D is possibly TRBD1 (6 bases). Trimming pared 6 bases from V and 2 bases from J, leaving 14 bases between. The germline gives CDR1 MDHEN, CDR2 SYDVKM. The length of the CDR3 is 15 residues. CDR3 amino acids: CASSRTGRTYNEQFF. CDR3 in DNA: TGTGCCAGCAGCCGCACAGGGCGGACCTACAATGAGCAGTTCTTC.

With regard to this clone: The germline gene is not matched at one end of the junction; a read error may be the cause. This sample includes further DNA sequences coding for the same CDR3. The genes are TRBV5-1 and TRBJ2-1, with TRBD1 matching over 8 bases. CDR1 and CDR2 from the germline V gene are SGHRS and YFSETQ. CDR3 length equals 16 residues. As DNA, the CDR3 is TGCGCCAGTAGCTCCGACAGGGGCGGCCCTACAAATGAGCAGTTCTTC. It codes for CASSSDRGGPTNEQFF.

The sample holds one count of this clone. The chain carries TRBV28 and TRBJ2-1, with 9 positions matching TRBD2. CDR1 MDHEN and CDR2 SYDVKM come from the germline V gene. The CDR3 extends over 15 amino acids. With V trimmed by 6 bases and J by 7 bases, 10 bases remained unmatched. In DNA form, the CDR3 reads TGTGCCAGCAGGCCCGGTGGCCTAGCGGGAAATGAGCAGTTCTTC. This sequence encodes CASRPGGLAGNEQFF. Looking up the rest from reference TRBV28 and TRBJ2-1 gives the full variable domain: DVKVTQSSRYLVKRTGEKVFLECVQDMDHENMFWYRQDPGLGLRLIYFSYDVKMKEKGDIPEGYSVSREKKERFSLILESASTNQTSMYLCASRPGGLAGNEQFFGPGTRLTVL.

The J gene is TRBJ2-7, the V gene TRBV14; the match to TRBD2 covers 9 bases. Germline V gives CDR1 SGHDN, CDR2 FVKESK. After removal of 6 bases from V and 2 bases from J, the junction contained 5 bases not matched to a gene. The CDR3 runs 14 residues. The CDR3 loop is CASSRLAETYEQYF. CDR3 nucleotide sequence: TGTGCCAGCAGTCGACTAGCGGAGACCTACGAGCAGTACTTC. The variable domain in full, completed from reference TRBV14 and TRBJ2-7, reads EAGVTQFPSHSVIEKGQTVTLRCDPISGHDNLYWYRRVMGKEIKFLLHFVKESKQDESGMPNNRFLAERTGGTYSTLKVQPAELEDSGVYFCASSRLAETYEQYFGPGTRLTVT.